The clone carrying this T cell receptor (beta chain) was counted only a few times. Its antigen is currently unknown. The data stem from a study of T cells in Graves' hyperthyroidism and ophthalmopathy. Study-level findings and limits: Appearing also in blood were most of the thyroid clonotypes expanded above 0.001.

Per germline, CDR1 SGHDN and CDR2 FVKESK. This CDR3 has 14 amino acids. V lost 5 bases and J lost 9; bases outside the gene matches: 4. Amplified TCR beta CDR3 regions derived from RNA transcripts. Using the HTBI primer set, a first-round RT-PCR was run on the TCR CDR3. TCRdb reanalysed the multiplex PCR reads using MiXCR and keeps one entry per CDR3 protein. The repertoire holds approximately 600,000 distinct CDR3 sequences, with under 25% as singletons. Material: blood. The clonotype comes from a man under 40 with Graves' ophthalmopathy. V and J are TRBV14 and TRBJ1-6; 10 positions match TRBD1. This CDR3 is CASSLRTGGSPLHF. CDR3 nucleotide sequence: TGTGCCAGCAGCTTACGGACAGGGGGTTCACCCCTCCACTTT.